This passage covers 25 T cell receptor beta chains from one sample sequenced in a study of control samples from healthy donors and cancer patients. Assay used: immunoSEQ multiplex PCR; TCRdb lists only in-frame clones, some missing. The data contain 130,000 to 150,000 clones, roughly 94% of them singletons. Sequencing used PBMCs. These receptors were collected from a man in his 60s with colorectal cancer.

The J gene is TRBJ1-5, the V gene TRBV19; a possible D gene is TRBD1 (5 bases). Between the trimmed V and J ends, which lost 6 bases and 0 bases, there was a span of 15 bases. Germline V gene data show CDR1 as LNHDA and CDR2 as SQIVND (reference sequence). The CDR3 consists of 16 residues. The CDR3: CASRHTSGSSNQPQHF. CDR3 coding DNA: TGTGCCAGTAGGCACACCTCAGGGAGTAGCAATCAGCCCCAGCATTTT.

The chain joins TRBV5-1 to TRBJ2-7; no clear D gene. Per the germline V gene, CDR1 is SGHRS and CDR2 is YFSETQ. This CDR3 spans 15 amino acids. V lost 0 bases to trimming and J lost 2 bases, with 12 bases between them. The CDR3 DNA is TGCGCCAGCAGCTTGGCCCCCGCTCAGACCTACGAGCAGTACTTC. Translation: CASSLAPAQTYEQYF.

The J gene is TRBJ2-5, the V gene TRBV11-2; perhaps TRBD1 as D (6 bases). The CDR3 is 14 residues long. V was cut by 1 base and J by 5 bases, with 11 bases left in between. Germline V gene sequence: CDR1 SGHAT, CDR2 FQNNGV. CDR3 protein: CASSLGRTGETQYF. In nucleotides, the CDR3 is TGTGCCAGCAGCTTAGGCCGAACAGGGGAGACCCAGTACTTC.

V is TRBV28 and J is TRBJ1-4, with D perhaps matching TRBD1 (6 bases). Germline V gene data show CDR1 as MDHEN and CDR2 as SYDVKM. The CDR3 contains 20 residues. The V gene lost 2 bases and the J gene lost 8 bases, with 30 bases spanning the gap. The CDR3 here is CASSLIARGFALPKWEKLFF. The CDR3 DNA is TGTGCCAGCAGTTTAATTGCCAGGGGTTTTGCCTTGCCAAAATGGGAAAAACTGTTTTTT.

In nucleotides, the CDR3 is TGCGCCAGCAGCCGTACTTTAGCGGGGGGCCACTCCTACAATGAGCAGTTCTTC. Protein: CASSRTLAGGHSYNEQFF. The chain has TRBV4-1 and TRBJ2-1; 10 positions match TRBD2. This CDR3 contains 18 residues. The V segment lost 4 bases and the J segment 0 bases; nucleotides outside the gene matches: 9. Germline lookup yields CDR1 MGHRA and CDR2 YSYEKL.

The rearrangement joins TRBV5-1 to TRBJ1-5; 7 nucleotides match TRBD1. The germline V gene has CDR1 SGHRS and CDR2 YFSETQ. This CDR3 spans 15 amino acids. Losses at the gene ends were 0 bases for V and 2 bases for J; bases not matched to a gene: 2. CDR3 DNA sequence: TGCGCCAGCAGCTTGGCAGGACAGGGCAATCAGCCCCAGCATTTT. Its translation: CASSLAGQGNQPQHF.

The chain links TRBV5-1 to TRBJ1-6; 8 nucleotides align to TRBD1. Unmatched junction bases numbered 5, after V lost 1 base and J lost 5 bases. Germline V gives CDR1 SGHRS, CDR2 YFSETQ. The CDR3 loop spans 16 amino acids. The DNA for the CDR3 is TGCGCCAGCAGCTTGACCGGGGACAGGAATAATTCACCCCTCCACTTT. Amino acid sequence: CASSLTGDRNNSPLHF.

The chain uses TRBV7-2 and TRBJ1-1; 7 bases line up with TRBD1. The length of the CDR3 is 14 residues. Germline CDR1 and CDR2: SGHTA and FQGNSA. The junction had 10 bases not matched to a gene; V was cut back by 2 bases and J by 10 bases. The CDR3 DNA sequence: TGTGCCAGCAGCTTAACTACAGGGGCAAGAGGAGCTTTCTTT. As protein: CASSLTTGARGAFF.

The DNA for the CDR3 is TGTGCCAGCAGTTTTCAGGGACTAAATGAAAAACTGTTTTTT. Amino acid sequence: CASSFQGLNEKLFF. V is TRBV27 and J is TRBJ1-4; TRBD1 is a possible D gene (5 bases). Germline V gene sequence: CDR1 MNHEY, CDR2 SMNVEV (reference sequence). V was cut by 3 bases and J by 5 bases, with 10 bases left in between. The CDR3 has 14 amino acids.

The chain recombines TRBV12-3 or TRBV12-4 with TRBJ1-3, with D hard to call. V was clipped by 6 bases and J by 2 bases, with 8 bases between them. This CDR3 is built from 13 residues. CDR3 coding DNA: TGTGCCAGCAGATCTCGGACTGGAAACACCATATATTTT. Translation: CASRSRTGNTIYF.

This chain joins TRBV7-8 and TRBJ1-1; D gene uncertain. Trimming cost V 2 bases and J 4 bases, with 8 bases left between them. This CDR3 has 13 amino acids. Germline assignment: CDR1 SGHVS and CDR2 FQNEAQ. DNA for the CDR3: TGTGCCAGCAGCTTACCCATGGTCACTGAAGCTTTCTTT. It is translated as CASSLPMVTEAFF.

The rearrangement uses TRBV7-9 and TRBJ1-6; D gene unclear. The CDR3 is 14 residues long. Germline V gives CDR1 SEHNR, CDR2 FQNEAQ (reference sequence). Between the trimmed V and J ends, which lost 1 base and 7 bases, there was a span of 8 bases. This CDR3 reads CASSLDGLNSPLHF. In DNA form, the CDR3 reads TGTGCCAGCAGCTTAGATGGACTGAATTCACCCCTCCACTTT.

The CDR3 spells CASSEWGIGEAFF. The CDR3 nucleotides are TGTGCCAGCAGTGAATGGGGGATAGGCGAAGCTTTCTTT. The chain links TRBV25-1 to TRBJ1-1; a possible D gene is TRBD1 (5 bases). Trimming pared 1 base from V and 8 bases from J, leaving 11 bases between. The CDR3 sequence is 13 residues long. Germline assignment: CDR1 MGHDK and CDR2 SYGVNS.

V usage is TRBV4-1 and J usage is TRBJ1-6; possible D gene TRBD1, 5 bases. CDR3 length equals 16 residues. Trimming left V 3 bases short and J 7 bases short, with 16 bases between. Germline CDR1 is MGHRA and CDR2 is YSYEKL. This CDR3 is CASSQLSGTGNSPLHF. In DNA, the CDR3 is TGCGCCAGCAGCCAGCTCTCCGGGACTGGGAATTCACCCCTCCACTTT.

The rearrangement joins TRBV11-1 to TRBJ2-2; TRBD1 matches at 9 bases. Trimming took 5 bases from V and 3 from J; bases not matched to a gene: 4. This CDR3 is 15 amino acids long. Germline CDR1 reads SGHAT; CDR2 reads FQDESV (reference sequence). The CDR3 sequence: CASSPDRGDTGELFF. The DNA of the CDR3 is TGTGCCAGCAGCCCCGACAGGGGGGACACCGGGGAGCTGTTTTTT.

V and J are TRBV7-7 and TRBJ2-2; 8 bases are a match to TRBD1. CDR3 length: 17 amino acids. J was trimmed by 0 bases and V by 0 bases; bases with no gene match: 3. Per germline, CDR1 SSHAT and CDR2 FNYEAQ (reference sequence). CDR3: CASSLAAGGANTGELFF. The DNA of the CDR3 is TGTGCCAGCAGCTTAGCGGCAGGGGGCGCGAACACCGGGGAGCTGTTTTTT.

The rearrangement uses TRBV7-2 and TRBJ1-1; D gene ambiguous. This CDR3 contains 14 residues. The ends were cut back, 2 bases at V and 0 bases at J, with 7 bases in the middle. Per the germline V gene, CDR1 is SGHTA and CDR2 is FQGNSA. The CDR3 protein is CASSLKGLNTEAFF. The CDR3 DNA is TGTGCCAGCAGCTTAAAAGGGTTGAACACTGAAGCTTTCTTT.

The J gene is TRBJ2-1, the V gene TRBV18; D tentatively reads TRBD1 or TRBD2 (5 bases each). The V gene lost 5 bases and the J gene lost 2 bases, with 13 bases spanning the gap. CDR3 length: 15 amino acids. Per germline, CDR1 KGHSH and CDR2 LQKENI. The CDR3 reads CASSGDHGTYNEQFF. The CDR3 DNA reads TGTGCCAGCTCAGGGGACCACGGAACCTACAATGAGCAGTTCTTC.

The CDR3 DNA follows: TGTGCCAGCAGCCTCAGTGAATCTAACTATGGCTACACCTTC. Amino acids: CASSLSESNYGYTF. The V and J genes are TRBV3-1 (or the pseudogene TRBV3-2) and TRBJ1-2, with no clear D. Germline loops: CDR1 LGHDT, CDR2 YNNKEL (reference sequence). The CDR3 contains 14 residues. The ends were cut back, 4 bases at V and 0 bases at J, with 9 bases in the middle.

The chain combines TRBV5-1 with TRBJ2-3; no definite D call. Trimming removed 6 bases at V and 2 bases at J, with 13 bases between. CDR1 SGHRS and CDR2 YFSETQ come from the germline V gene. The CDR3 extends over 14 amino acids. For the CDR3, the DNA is TGCGCCAGCACCTGGTCTATCTACACAGATACGCAGTATTTT. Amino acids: CASTWSIYTDTQYF.

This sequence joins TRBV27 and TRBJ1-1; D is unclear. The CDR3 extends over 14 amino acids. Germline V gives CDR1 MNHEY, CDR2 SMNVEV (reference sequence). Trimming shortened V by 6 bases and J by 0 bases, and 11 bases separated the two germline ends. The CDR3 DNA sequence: TGTGCCAGCAGCCTACAGCACATGAACACTGAAGCTTTCTTT. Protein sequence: CASSLQHMNTEAFF.

CDR3: CAIGAGPYNEQFF. DNA of the CDR3: TGTGCCATCGGGGCAGGCCCTTACAATGAGCAGTTCTTC. The V gene is TRBV10-3, the J gene TRBJ2-1; D might be TRBD1 (5 bases). Per germline, CDR1 ENHRY and CDR2 SYGVKD. Trimming took 8 bases from V and 4 from J, leaving 12 bases between them. CDR3 length: 13 amino acids.

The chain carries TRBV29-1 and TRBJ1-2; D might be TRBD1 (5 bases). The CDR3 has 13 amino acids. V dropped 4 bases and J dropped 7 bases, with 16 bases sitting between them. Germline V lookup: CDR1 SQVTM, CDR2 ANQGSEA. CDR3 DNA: TGCAGCGTTGCCCTAACGAGGGGAAGTGGCTACACCTTC. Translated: CSVALTRGSGYTF.

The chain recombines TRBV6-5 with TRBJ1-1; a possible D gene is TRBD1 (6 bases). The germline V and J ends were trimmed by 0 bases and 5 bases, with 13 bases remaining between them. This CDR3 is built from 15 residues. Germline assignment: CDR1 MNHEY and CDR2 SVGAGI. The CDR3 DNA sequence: TGTGCCAGCAGTTACTCACAGGGTGGGGGAACTGAAGCTTTCTTT. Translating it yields CASSYSQGGGTEAFF.

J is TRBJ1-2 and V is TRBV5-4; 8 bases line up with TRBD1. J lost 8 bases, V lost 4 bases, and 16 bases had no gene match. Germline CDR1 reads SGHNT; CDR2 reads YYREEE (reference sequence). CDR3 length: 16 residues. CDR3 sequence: CASSRRGQGSINGYTF. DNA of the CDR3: TGTGCCAGCAGCCGAAGAGGACAGGGATCTATCAACGGCTACACCTTC.